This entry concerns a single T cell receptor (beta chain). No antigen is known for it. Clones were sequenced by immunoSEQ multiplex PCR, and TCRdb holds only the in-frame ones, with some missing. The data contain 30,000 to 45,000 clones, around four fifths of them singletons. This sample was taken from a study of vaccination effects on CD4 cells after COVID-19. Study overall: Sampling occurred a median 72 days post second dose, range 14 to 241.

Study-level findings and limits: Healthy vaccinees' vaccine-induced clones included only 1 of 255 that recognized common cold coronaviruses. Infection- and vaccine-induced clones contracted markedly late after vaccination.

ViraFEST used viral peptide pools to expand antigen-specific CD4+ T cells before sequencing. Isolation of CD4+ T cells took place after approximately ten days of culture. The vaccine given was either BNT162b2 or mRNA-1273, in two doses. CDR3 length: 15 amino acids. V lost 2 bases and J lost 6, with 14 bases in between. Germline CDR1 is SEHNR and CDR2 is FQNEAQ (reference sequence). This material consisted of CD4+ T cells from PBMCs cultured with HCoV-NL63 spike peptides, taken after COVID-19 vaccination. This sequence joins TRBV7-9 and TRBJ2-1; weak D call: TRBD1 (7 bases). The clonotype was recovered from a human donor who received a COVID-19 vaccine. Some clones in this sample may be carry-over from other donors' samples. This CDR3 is CASSLPAGGSNEQFF. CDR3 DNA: TGTGCCAGCAGCTTACCGGCAGGGGGGAGCAATGAGCAGTTCTTC.